This is a list of T cell receptor beta chains from one sample in a study of identical twins. One entry per CDR3 protein, called by TCRdb with MiXCR from the 5' RACE reads. The sample records fewer than 650,000 distinct CDR3 sequences, 9.6% being singletons. These data were likewise used in another study, on yellow fever vaccine responses in identical twins.

Material: PBMCs. These receptors came from a woman between 18 and 30 years old in good health. Each CDR3 is given with its conserved first and last residue. The order of the fields is J gene, V gene, D gene, clone size, CDR3 DNA, CDR3 protein. The D gene is left open where the match is weak. Not every row has a clone size; where given, it reads once, few, many or a size class.

>TRBJ2-7|TRBV28|TRBD1|few
TGTGCCAGCAGTCCCGTACTCCGGGACAGGGCCTACGAGCAGTACTTC
CASSPVLRDRAYEQYF
>TRBJ1-6|TRBV12-3/TRBV12-4|.|.
TGTGCCAGCAGTGTCGGACGAGGGGGAGCACCCCTCCACTTT
CASSVGRGGAPLHF
>TRBJ1-2|TRBV20-1|TRBD1|.
TGCAGTGCCCCAAAGGAGTGGCGGGACAGGGATCGCCATGGCTACACCTTC
CSAPKEWRDRDRHGYTF
>TRBJ2-7|TRBV7-9|.|many
TGTGCCAGCAGCTTACCCGGGAGAATCTACGAGCAGTACTTC
CASSLPGRIYEQYF
>TRBJ1-2|TRBV28|.|.
TGTGCCAGCAGTCCCATTGTATACCATGGCTACACCTTC
CASSPIVYHGYTF
>TRBJ2-7|TRBV3-1|TRBD2|few
TGTGCCAGCAGCCTAAAGGTGGGACTAGCGGGGGGAAATTACGAGCAGTACTTC
CASSLKVGLAGGNYEQYF
>TRBJ1-5|TRBV11-1|.|.
TGTGCCAGCAGCTTATGGCCTAATCAGCCCCAGCATTTT
CASSLWPNQPQHF
>TRBJ2-7|TRBV9|TRBD2|few
TGTGCCAGCAGCGTAGTGGGAGGGAGGGAGCAGTACTTC
CASSVVGGREQYF
>TRBJ1-1|TRBV4-3|TRBD1|.
TGCGCCAGCAGCCGGGACAGGGGCGCTGAAGCTTTCTTT
CASSRDRGAEAFF
>TRBJ2-7|TRBV12-3/TRBV12-4|TRBD1|few
TGTGCCAGCACCGGGACAGGGAGGTGGGAGCAGTACTTC
CASTGTGRWEQYF
>TRBJ2-1|TRBV30|TRBD1|few
TGTGCCAGATCGGGACAGCTGGGGCACCCGAATGAGCAGTTCTTC
CARSGQLGHPNEQFF
>TRBJ2-3|TRBV7-8|TRBD1|many
TGTGCCAGCAGCCCGACAGGGGTAGGGAGCCTACCACACACAGATACGCAGTATTTT
CASSPTGVGSLPHTDTQYF
>TRBJ1-2|TRBV4-2|TRBD1|.
TGTGCCAGCAGCCAAGATGGAACACAGGGGCACTATGGCTACACCTTC
CASSQDGTQGHYGYTF
>TRBJ2-3|TRBV5-1|.|few
TGCGCCAGCAGCCCGGCTAGCGAGGATACGCAGTATTTT
CASSPASEDTQYF
>TRBJ2-7|TRBV10-3|.|.
TGTGCCATCAGTGGGGACGACAGAAGCTCCTACGAGCAGTACTTC
CAISGDDRSSYEQYF
>TRBJ2-5|TRBV7-8|TRBD2|many
TGTGCCAGCAGCCTGAGAACTAGCGGGGGGGCCTGGGAGACCCAGTACTTC
CASSLRTSGGAWETQYF
>TRBJ2-1|TRBV4-1|.|.
TGCGCCAGCAGCCAAGATAAAAGCCTAATGAAGAACAATGAGCAGTTCTTC
CASSQDKSLMKNNEQFF
>TRBJ2-3|TRBV28|.|.
TGTGCCAGCAGTGATCCCTTCACAGATACGCAGTATTTT
CASSDPFTDTQYF
>TRBJ2-3|TRBV7-3|.|few
TGTGCCAGCAGCCAATCCCGACAGTCCAAATCTAGCACAGATACGCAGTATTTT
CASSQSRQSKSSTDTQYF
>TRBJ2-5|TRBV4-3|TRBD2|many
TGCGCCAGCAGCCTTCTAGCGGGAGCACAAGAGACCCAGTACTTC
CASSLLAGAQETQYF
>TRBJ2-1|TRBV7-8|TRBD1|.
TGTGCCAGCAGCCTTACAGGGGGCAGTTCCCACAATGAGCAGTTCTTC
CASSLTGGSSHNEQFF
>TRBJ2-1|TRBV29-1|.|many
TGCAGCGTTGATGTAAGGGGCTCCTACAATGAGCAGTTCTTC
CSVDVRGSYNEQFF
>TRBJ1-5|TRBV28|.|.
TGTGCCAGCAGTTTACGGTGGGGGACAAATCAGCCCCAGCATTTT
CASSLRWGTNQPQHF
>TRBJ1-2|TRBV9|TRBD1|.
TGTGCCAGCAGCGTAGTTGGAGGGGGCTTTGGCTATGGCTACACCTTC
CASSVVGGGFGYGYTF
>TRBJ2-7|TRBV18|.|few
TGTGCCAGCTCCCGACCCGGGGGTGGTTACGAGCAGTACTTC
CASSRPGGGYEQYF
>TRBJ2-6|TRBV11-2|.|once
TGTGCCAGCAGCTTTCGTTTTCAGGGATCAGTCACGGGGGCCAACGTCCTGACTTTC
CASSFRFQGSVTGANVLTF
>TRBJ2-1|TRBV24-1|TRBD1|.
TGTGCCACCAGTGATCCCCGGACAGGGTTTGAGCAGTTCTTC
CATSDPRTGFEQFF
>TRBJ2-3|TRBV7-3|.|many
TGTGCCAGCAGCATCGGCAATACGCAGTATTTT
CASSIGNTQYF
>TRBJ2-7|TRBV29-1|.|.
TGCAGCGTTGTTTGGGGGCAGGACTACGAGCAGTACTTC
CSVVWGQDYEQYF
>TRBJ2-2|TRBV3-1|.|many
TGTGCCAGCATCGGCGGGGGACAGAACACCGGGGAGCTGTTTTTT
CASIGGGQNTGELFF
>TRBJ2-1|TRBV27|.|.
TGTGCCAGCAGTCCACCGGGGTGGGAGACTGGCAATGAGCAGTTCTTC
CASSPPGWETGNEQFF
>TRBJ2-5|TRBV4-2|TRBD1|many
TGTGCCAGCAGCCAAGATGGGGACAGGGGGCTTGGGACCCAGTACTTC
CASSQDGDRGLGTQYF
>TRBJ2-7|TRBV28|.|few
TGTGCCAGCCTTGGGGGCAGATACTCCTACGAGCAGTACTTC
CASLGGRYSYEQYF
>TRBJ2-3|TRBV28|TRBD2|few
TGTGCCAGCAGTCCCCAAGCGGGAGGGCAAGATACGCAGTATTTT
CASSPQAGGQDTQYF
>TRBJ2-1|TRBV6-4|.|.
TGTGCCAGCAGAGTGACTAGTGACGCCTACAATGAGCAGTTCTTC
CASRVTSDAYNEQFF
>TRBJ1-1|TRBV29-1|.|few
TGCAGCGTTCAAAGGGCGGTGACCACTGAAGCTTTCTTT
CSVQRAVTTEAFF
>TRBJ2-7|TRBV28|.|few
TGTGCCAGCAGTTTAGCCGGTCTCGGTGGCTACGAGCAGTACTTC
CASSLAGLGGYEQYF
>TRBJ1-1|TRBV12-3/TRBV12-4|.|many
TGTGCCAGCAGCCTCCGAGGGGTTAACACTGAAGCTTTCTTT
CASSLRGVNTEAFF
>TRBJ2-1|TRBV12-3/TRBV12-4|TRBD2|many
TGTGCCAGCAGTTTAGCACTAGCGGGAGCCAATGAGCAGTTCTTC
CASSLALAGANEQFF
>TRBJ2-5|TRBV7-2|.|few
TGTGCCAGCAGCTTAACGACATTCCAAGAGACCCAGTACTTC
CASSLTTFQETQYF
>TRBJ1-1|TRBV5-1|.|many
TGCGCCAGCAGCTTGGCCGATTTTAGTCCTGAAGCTTTCTTT
CASSLADFSPEAFF
>TRBJ1-5|TRBV3-1|TRBD1|.
TGTGCCAGCAGTAAGGGGGCGGGCAATCAGCCCCAGCATTTT
CASSKGAGNQPQHF
>TRBJ2-7|TRBV20-1|.|.
TGCAGTGCTAGGGGACTCCTAACCTACGAGCAGTACTTC
CSARGLLTYEQYF
>TRBJ2-1|TRBV15|.|.
TGTGCCACCAGCAGAGGAAGCACCGGGGGCAATGAGCAGTTCTTC
CATSRGSTGGNEQFF
>TRBJ2-3|TRBV29-1|TRBD2|few
TGCAGCGTTTCTCGACTAGCGGGGGGACGCACAGATACGCAGTATTTT
CSVSRLAGGRTDTQYF
>TRBJ2-1|TRBV7-9|.|many
TGTGCCAGCAGCGCCTTAGGCGCCGACAATGAGCAGTTCTTC
CASSALGADNEQFF
>TRBJ2-5|TRBV20-1|.|many
TGCAGTGCTAGAGTAGCGTTTCCCAAGGAGACCCAGTACTTC
CSARVAFPKETQYF
>TRBJ2-7|TRBV10-3|.|few
TGTGCCATCAGTGGTGCCGGAGCCGGATCATACGAGCAGTACTTC
CAISGAGAGSYEQYF
>TRBJ1-1|TRBV7-2|TRBD1|.
TGTGCCAGCAGCTCGTTCACAGGGGGCGTAGCTTTCTTT
CASSSFTGGVAFF
>TRBJ2-1|TRBV7-2|.|few
TGTGCCAGCAGCGAACATAGCGGAAGCTCCTACAATGAGCAGTTCTTC
CASSEHSGSSYNEQFF
>TRBJ2-1|TRBV28|.|many
TGTGCCAGCAGTCTTACAGGGATGGGGGATGAGCAGTTCTTC
CASSLTGMGDEQFF
>TRBJ1-5|TRBV7-3|.|few
TGTGCCAGCAGCTGGACCCCTGACCAGCCCCAGCATTTT
CASSWTPDQPQHF
>TRBJ2-7|TRBV7-9|.|few
TGTGCCAGCTGGGAGGGGGACGAGCAGTACTTC
CASWEGDEQYF